This T cell receptor beta chain was observed in a study of early T cells in non-severe SARS-CoV-2 infection. Study-wide background: The sequenced material was bulk RNA from unsorted whole blood, and its chains were unpaired.

This clonotype was seen many times. The antigen remains unidentified. Study-level results: Database matching using VDJdb favored anti-spike CD8 responses, with private and CD4 specificities left missing.

Researchers attached unique molecular identifiers to individual cDNA molecules. TCRdb re-analysed the 5' RACE reads in MiXCR, keeping a single row per CDR3 protein. The table lists roughly 45,000 distinct CDR3 sequences, 6.2% of them singletons, with around 7% in the top ten. The sequence came from an adult who was a healthcare worker with PCR-confirmed SARS-CoV-2 infection or an uninfected control (not recorded which). The specimen comprised whole blood, sampled at baseline.

CDR3 loop: CSVRRRDRVEKLFF. The CDR3, as DNA: TGCAGCGTCAGACGCCGGGACAGGGTTGAAAAACTGTTTTTT. The V call is TRBV29-1, the J call TRBJ1-4, with TRBD1 identical over 9 bases. J was trimmed by 7 bases and V by 6 bases; bases with no gene match: 9. This CDR3 comprises 14 residues. Germline V gene data show CDR1 as SQVTM and CDR2 as ANQGSEA. The full variable domain, with the rest looked up from reference TRBV29-1 and TRBJ1-4, is SAVISQKPSRDICQRGTSLTIQCQVDSQVTMMFWYRQQPGQSLTLIATANQGSEATYESGFVIDKFPISRPNLTFSTLTVSNMSPEDSSIYLCSVRRRDRVEKLFFGSGTQLSVL.